These 28 T cell receptor beta chains were all obtained from the same sample, sequenced in a study of vaccination and CD4 T cells after COVID-19. Treatment specified: roughly 10-day PBMC culture with coronavirus spike peptide pools or control peptides (ViraFEST assay). The Oncomine TCR Beta short-read assay sequenced DNA from cultured CD4+ T cells. TCRdb reanalysed the PCR reads using MiXCR and keeps one entry per CDR3 protein. The table has thousands of distinct CDR3 sequences, roughly 20% seen once. These receptors lack a known antigen. This sample comprised CD4+ T cells from blood, cultured in vitro, obtained after SARS-CoV-2 vaccination. Receptors were obtained from a human donor who had recovered from COVID-19.

The chain links TRBV5-4 to TRBJ1-2; TRBD1 matches at 7 bases. The CDR3 totals 15 residues. The V segment lost 4 bases and the J segment 8 bases; nucleotides outside the gene matches: 14. Per germline, CDR1 SGHNT and CDR2 YYREEE (reference sequence). CDR3 sequence (DNA): TGTGCCAGCAGCGGGGCGGACAGGATCGGGGCGGGCTACACCTTC. This translates into CASSGADRIGAGYTF.

By sample share, this clonotype is medium-sized. This chain connects TRBV20-1 to TRBJ2-7; D not resolved. The germline CDR1 and CDR2 sequences are DFQATT and SNEGSKA (reference sequence). The CDR3 runs 10 residues. Trimming shortened V by 1 base and J by 6 bases, and 4 bases separated the two germline ends. As DNA, the CDR3 is TGCAGTGCTAGAGGGATCGAGCAGTACTTC. Translating gives CSARGIEQYF.

The table lists this clonotype with a few counts. The chain carries TRBV20-1 and TRBJ2-1, with D hard to call. The germline V gene encodes CDR1 DFQATT and CDR2 SNEGSKA (reference sequence). Trimming took 5 bases from V and 4 from J, leaving 18 bases between them. The CDR3 is 15 amino acids. This CDR3 is CSAPPSPPVYNEQFF. The CDR3 DNA reads as TGCAGTGCTCCCCCATCCCCGCCCGTGTACAATGAGCAGTTCTTC.

This clonotype has only a few counts. The V and J genes are TRBV20-1 and TRBJ1-1, with TRBD1 identical over 8 bases. The CDR3 spans 14 residues. The V gene end was trimmed by 4 bases and the J gene end by 4 bases; junction bases not matched to a gene: 8. CDR1 is DFQATT, CDR2 SNEGSKA, per germline (reference sequence). The CDR3 DNA reads TGCAGTGCTACCCTGGGACAGGCCGGCACTGAAGCTTTCTTT. This gives the protein CSATLGQAGTEAFF.

The chain uses TRBV21-1 and TRBJ2-3; the table's D call, TRBD1, has no DNA check behind it. TRBV21-1 is given as a pseudogene. The CDR3 totals 12 residues. In nucleotides, the CDR3 is TGTGCCAGCCCGGGAAACACAGATACGCAGTATTTT. Its protein product is CASPGNTDTQYF.

By frequency in the sample, this clonotype is medium-sized. V is TRBV7-8 and J is TRBJ2-7, with D perhaps matching TRBD1 (5 bases). The CDR3 is made up of 13 amino acids. V was shortened by 5 bases and J by 5 bases, with 13 bases between the two germline ends. Germline V gene sequence: CDR1 SGHVS, CDR2 FQNEAQ. The CDR3: CASSPPREDEQYF. CDR3 DNA sequence: TGTGCCAGCAGCCCCCCCAGGGAAGACGAGCAGTACTTC.

This clonotype appeared a few times. The rearrangement uses TRBV7-3 and TRBJ1-6; weak D call: TRBD1 (5 bases). The germline V gene encodes CDR1 SGHTA and CDR2 FQGTGA. The CDR3 runs 16 residues. V lost 6 bases to trimming and J lost 7 bases, with 19 bases between them. The CDR3 sequence: CASSCCYRLHNSPLHF. The CDR3 DNA reads as TGTGCCAGCAGTTGTTGTTACAGGCTCCACAATTCACCCCTCCACTTT.

The chain recombines TRBV24-1 with TRBJ2-3, with no clear D. This CDR3 is built from 15 residues. Germline V gene sequence: CDR1 KGHDR, CDR2 SFDVKD. The ends were cut back, 3 bases at V and 2 bases at J, with 11 bases in the middle. Here the CDR3 DNA reads TGTGCCACCAGTGATCCAACTATATCCACAGATACGCAGTATTTT. The encoded protein is CATSDPTISTDTQYF.

The chain carries TRBV19 and TRBJ1-6; 11 nucleotides line up with TRBD1. This CDR3 is 14 amino acids long. Trimming removed 6 bases from V and 7 bases from J; junction bases left unmatched: 2. Germline loops: CDR1 LNHDA, CDR2 SQIVND (reference sequence). In DNA, the CDR3 is TGTGCCAGTAGGGGGACAGGGGGAAATTCACCCCTCCACTTT. The encoded protein is CASRGTGGNSPLHF.

V and J are TRBV20-1 and TRBJ1-1, with D possibly TRBD1 on 6 matching bases. V was trimmed by 4 bases and J by 0 bases, leaving 12 bases between them. The germline V gene encodes CDR1 DFQATT and CDR2 SNEGSKA (reference sequence). CDR3 length: 14 amino acids. The CDR3 is CSAKGGLLNTEAFF. DNA of the CDR3: TGCAGTGCTAAAGGGGGTCTCCTGAACACTGAAGCTTTCTTT.

By share, this clonotype ranks as medium-sized. CDR3: CSAASGVKEQFF. As DNA, the CDR3 is TGCAGTGCCGCCTCGGGGGTAAAGGAGCAGTTCTTC. This rearrangement joins TRBV20-1 to TRBJ2-1, with D possibly TRBD2 on 6 matching bases. V was pared by 6 bases and J by 10 bases, with 16 bases between. Germline V gives CDR1 DFQATT, CDR2 SNEGSKA (reference sequence). This CDR3 comprises 12 residues.

This clonotype was counted only a few times. This chain connects TRBV11-3 to TRBJ2-7; TRBD2 matches at 10 bases. The CDR3 sequence is 19 residues long. Germline CDR1 and CDR2: SGHNT and YENEEA. The ends lost 4 bases at V and 0 bases at J; junction bases unmatched: 15. The CDR3 bases are TGTGCCAGCAGCTCACCACTAGCGGGACCCTCAACCTACTCCTACGAGCAGTACTTC. It encodes CASSSPLAGPSTYSYEQYF.

By sample share, this clonotype is large. The chain combines TRBV2 with TRBJ2-5; 15 nucleotides align to TRBD2. CDR1 and CDR2 (germline): SNHLY, FYNNEI. This CDR3 is 17 amino acids long. The V segment lost 7 bases and the J segment 6 bases; nucleotides outside the gene matches: 12. As DNA, the CDR3 is TGTGCCAGCACCAAGGGACTAGCGGGGGGCCTTGCTAAGACCCAGTACTTC. This codes for CASTKGLAGGLAKTQYF.

The V call is TRBV6-5, the J call TRBJ2-1; D is unresolved. Germline CDR1 and CDR2: MNHEY and SVGAGI. V was cut by 0 bases and J by 0 bases, with 6 bases left in between. This CDR3 is built from 15 residues. CDR3 residues: CASSYSYSSYNEQFF. CDR3 nucleotide sequence: TGTGCCAGCAGTTACTCGTATAGCTCCTACAATGAGCAGTTCTTC.

There are a few counts of this clonotype. This sequence joins TRBV15 and TRBJ2-7; possibly TRBD1 for D (6 bases). V was shortened by 0 bases and J by 6 bases, with 18 bases between the two germline ends. The CDR3 sequence is 16 residues long. Germline values: CDR1 LNHNV, CDR2 YYDKDF (reference sequence). DNA of the CDR3: TGTGCCACCAGCAGAGAGACACAGGGTGGAAGAAGCGAGCAGTACTTC. This encodes CATSRETQGGRSEQYF.

This clonotype was seen a handful of times. The chain couples TRBV7-9 to TRBJ2-7; 11 nucleotides align to TRBD2. V was pared by 5 bases and J by 1 base, with 7 bases of the junction left unmatched. Per the germline V gene, CDR1 is SEHNR and CDR2 is FQNEAQ (reference sequence). The CDR3 spans 16 residues. CDR3 sequence (DNA): TGTGCCAGCAGCCATCCCCTAGCGGGAGGATCCTACGAGCAGTACTTC. Protein sequence: CASSHPLAGGSYEQYF.

Relative to its sample, this clonotype is medium-sized. The chain combines TRBV20-1 with TRBJ2-7; 7 positions agree with TRBD2. Trimming removed 4 bases from V and 1 base from J; junction bases left unmatched: 4. Germline values: CDR1 DFQATT, CDR2 SNEGSKA (reference sequence). The CDR3 extends over 13 amino acids. Written as DNA, the CDR3 is TGCAGTGCTACCCGGACTAGTTCCTACGAGCAGTACTTC. Its translation is CSATRTSSYEQYF.

This clonotype showed up just a few times. This chain uses TRBV24-1 with TRBJ2-1, with a possible D match to TRBD1 (6 bases). The germline gives CDR1 KGHDR, CDR2 SFDVKD. The CDR3 spans 14 residues. Between the trimmed V and J ends, which lost 2 bases and 5 bases, there was a span of 9 bases. The CDR3 DNA is TGTGCCACCAGTGATTCCGGACAGAACAATGAGCAGTTCTTC. Translated, it gives CATSDSGQNNEQFF.

This clonotype was counted a few times. DNA for the CDR3: TGTGCCAGCAGCTTAGTTGGCGGAGAGACAGATACGCAGTATTTT. Amino acids: CASSLVGGETDTQYF. This chain links TRBV7-2 with TRBJ2-3; D is unresolved. The CDR3 length is 15 residues. Germline CDR1 reads SGHTA; CDR2 reads FQGNSA. V was pared by 1 base and J by 3 bases, with 11 bases between.

By share, this clonotype counts as medium-sized. Written as DNA, the CDR3 is TGCAGTGCCCCCCGGGACAGGGCCTACTATGGCTACACCTTC. It specifies CSAPRDRAYYGYTF. The rearrangement links TRBV20-1 to TRBJ1-2, with 9 bases lining up with TRBD1. From germline, CDR1 is DFQATT and CDR2 SNEGSKA (reference sequence). After removal of 6 bases from V and 3 bases from J, the junction contained 8 bases not matched to a gene. The CDR3 is made up of 14 amino acids.

This sequence joins TRBV28 and TRBJ1-2, with TRBD1 matching 8 bases. With 4 bases clipped from V and 3 bases from J, the junction kept 4 bases outside the gene matches. This CDR3 contains 14 residues. Germline V lookup: CDR1 MDHEN, CDR2 SYDVKM. CDR3: CASSSGQGDYGYTF. CDR3 nucleotide sequence: TGTGCCAGCAGTTCAGGACAGGGCGACTATGGCTACACCTTC.

The J gene is TRBJ1-1, the V gene TRBV24-1; D possibly corresponds to TRBD1 (6 bases). The CDR3 has 18 residues. The V gene lost 5 bases and the J gene lost 1 base, with 22 bases spanning the gap. Germline-derived CDR1 and CDR2 are KGHDR and SFDVKD. As DNA, the CDR3 is TGTGCCACCAGTGGACCGGGGGGCCAGGGGCGGGAGAACACTGAAGCTTTCTTT. This encodes CATSGPGGQGRENTEAFF.

Only a few counts were recorded for this clonotype. V is TRBV4-3 and J is TRBJ2-1, with D hard to call. Per germline, CDR1 LGHNA and CDR2 YSLEER. The germline V and J ends were trimmed by 0 bases and 10 bases, with 10 bases remaining between them. The CDR3 is 13 amino acids. The CDR3 region is CASSQDRAREQFF. CDR3 sequence (DNA): TGCGCCAGCAGCCAAGATCGGGCTAGGGAGCAGTTCTTC.

This chain joins TRBV2 and TRBJ1-2; 10 bases line up with TRBD1. The V gene's germline CDR1 is SNHLY and CDR2 FYNNEI. Unmatched junction bases numbered 9, after V lost 7 bases and J lost 7 bases. There are 14 residues in the CDR3. The CDR3 DNA is TGTGCCAGCACGAGGCGAGACAGGGGGCTTGGCTACACCTTC. As protein: CASTRRDRGLGYTF.

This sequence joins TRBV28 and TRBJ1-1; D uncertain. Germline CDR1 is MDHEN and CDR2 is SYDVKM. CDR3 length: 12 residues. Trimming took 6 bases from V and 3 from J, leaving 8 bases between them. CDR3 sequence (DNA): TGTGCCAGCAGAGGCATGGACACTGAAGCTTTCTTT. This codes for CASRGMDTEAFF. Looking up the rest from reference TRBV28 and TRBJ1-1 gives the full variable domain: DVKVTQSSRYLVKRTGEKVFLECVQDMDHENMFWYRQDPGLGLRLIYFSYDVKMKEKGDIPEGYSVSREKKERFSLILESASTNQTSMYLCASRGMDTEAFFGQGTRLTVV.

This clonotype was seen a handful of times. V usage is TRBV19 and J usage is TRBJ2-5; D possibly corresponds to TRBD2 (5 bases). Germline V CDR1 and CDR2: LNHDA, SQIVND (reference sequence). The CDR3 is made up of 13 amino acids. Trimming pared 7 bases from V and 1 base from J, leaving 10 bases between. CDR3 sequence: CASNARGQETQYF. The CDR3 bases are TGTGCCAGTAACGCCCGGGGCCAAGAGACCCAGTACTTC.

On this clonotype: Sequence at one end of the junction differs from germline and may be a read error. The chain is built from TRBV6-1 and TRBJ1-5; the D gene is possibly TRBD1 (5 bases). The CDR3 runs to 13 residues. CDR1 is MNHNS, CDR2 SASEGT, per germline. This CDR3 is CASREGVGGPQHF. The CDR3 DNA reads as TGTGCCAGCAGAGAAGGGGTTGGCGGGCCCCAGCATTTT.

This clonotype showed up just a few times. This chain connects TRBV6-1 to TRBJ1-5, with D uncertain. The length of the CDR3 is 15 residues. V was trimmed by 6 bases and J by 3 bases, leaving 15 bases between them. Germline V CDR1 and CDR2: MNHNS, SASEGT. In DNA form, the CDR3 reads TGTGCCAGCAGCTTCGGGAACTTTCCCAATCAGCCCCAGCATTTT. Translating gives CASSFGNFPNQPQHF.